These 10 T cell receptor beta chains were all obtained from the same sample, sequenced in a study of shared T cell receptors in the human thymus. TCRdb keeps only in-frame clones here, not all; method: immunoSEQ multiplex PCR. The repertoire holds more than 550,000 clones, with 80% to 90% as singletons. These data were also reused for a study on human thymus T cells.

Sequenced input: thymocytes. The receptors derive from a girl younger than two with a congenital heart defect.

This clone has only one observation. The chain recombines TRBV9 with TRBJ1-1; a weak D match, TRBD1 (6 bases). The germline gives CDR1 SGDLS, CDR2 YYNGEE. V was trimmed by 0 bases and J by 0 bases, leaving 15 bases between them. CDR3 size: 17 residues. The CDR3 DNA follows: TGTGCCAGCAGCGTAGAGGGGGGGCCACCCCTGAACACTGAAGCTTTCTTT. This codes for CASSVEGGPPLNTEAFF.

The chain combines TRBV12-5 with TRBJ1-3; 8 bases are shared with TRBD1. The J segment lost 5 bases and the V segment lost 0 bases, leaving 9 bases of the junction unmatched. The CDR3 covers 17 residues. Germline values: CDR1 LGHNT, CDR2 FRNRAP. This CDR3 is CASGLVLGTGLRNTIYF. In DNA, the CDR3 is TGTGCTAGTGGTTTGGTGCTAGGGACAGGTCTAAGAAACACCATATATTTT.

The rearrangement links TRBV20-1 to TRBJ1-1, with D perhaps matching TRBD1 (6 bases). The CDR3 covers 10 residues. From germline, CDR1 is DFQATT and CDR2 SNEGSKA (reference sequence). Trimming removed 8 bases at V and 9 bases at J, with 13 bases between. The CDR3 bases are TGCAGTCCAACCAGGGGAAAAGCTTTCTTT. It specifies CSPTRGKAFF.

The J gene is TRBJ1-2, the V gene TRBV10-2; D remains unclear. Germline CDR1 reads WSHSY; CDR2 reads SAAADI. Trimming removed 2 bases from V and 5 bases from J, with 9 bases in between. This CDR3 is built from 13 residues. CDR3 protein: CASSEDIGYGYTF. CDR3 DNA: TGCGCCAGCAGTGAGGACATAGGATATGGCTACACCTTC.

The chain recombines TRBV6-1 with TRBJ2-3; the match to TRBD2 covers 9 bases. V lost 1 base, J lost 3 bases, and 17 bases stayed unmatched. CDR3 length: 20 residues. The germline CDR1 and CDR2 sequences are MNHNS and SASEGT. Here the CDR3 reads CASSEVRIAGAPRQTDTQYF. Written as DNA, the CDR3 is TGTGCCAGCAGTGAAGTCCGGATAGCGGGGGCCCCTAGACAGACAGATACGCAGTATTTT.

The V call is TRBV27, the J call TRBJ1-6; weak D call: TRBD1 (6 bases). V dropped 7 bases and J dropped 6 bases, with 22 bases sitting between them. CDR3 size: 17 residues. The germline CDR1 and CDR2 sequences are MNHEY and SMNVEV (reference sequence). Written as DNA, the CDR3 is TGTGCCAGCACCCCCGGGGGGGCGATTTTAAGTAATTCACCCCTCCACTTT. Its protein product is CASTPGGAILSNSPLHF.

This clone was found once. This rearrangement joins TRBV5-1 to TRBJ1-1; 7 positions agree with TRBD1. Germline V gene lookup returns CDR1 SGHRS and CDR2 YFSETQ. V trimming: 4 bases; J trimming: 10 bases; junction bases outside the gene matches: 10. The CDR3 runs to 13 residues. The CDR3 DNA reads as TGCGCCAGCAGCATAATTCAGGGGGATGGAGCTTTCTTT. It encodes CASSIIQGDGAFF.

This rearrangement joins TRBV6-6 to TRBJ2-3; 11 nucleotides agree with TRBD2. Germline loops: CDR1 MNHNY, CDR2 SVGAGI (reference sequence). The CDR3 runs to 16 residues. V shed 5 bases, J shed 2 bases, and the junction held 6 bases outside the gene matches. This chain's CDR3 is CASSQLLAGVTDTQYF. CDR3 sequence (DNA): TGTGCCAGCAGTCAACTACTAGCGGGGGTCACAGATACGCAGTATTTT.

The V and J genes are TRBV6-5 and TRBJ1-4, with D tentatively TRBD1 (6 bases). The germline CDR1 and CDR2 sequences are MNHEY and SVGAGI. Trimming shortened V by 4 bases and J by 6 bases, and 12 bases separated the two germline ends. This CDR3 is built from 14 residues. The CDR3: CASSSQGIDEKLFF. The CDR3 nucleotides read TGTGCCAGCAGTTCACAGGGTATAGATGAAAAACTGTTTTTT.

The rearrangement uses TRBV20-1 and TRBJ1-6; maybe TRBD1 (5 bases). Trimming removed 4 bases from V and 10 bases from J, with 8 bases in between. This CDR3 is 11 amino acids long. Per the germline V gene, CDR1 is DFQATT and CDR2 is SNEGSKA (reference sequence). CDR3 sequence: CSANGGSPLHF. The CDR3 DNA reads as TGCAGTGCTAACGGGGGGTCACCCCTCCACTTT.